These 9 T cell receptor beta chains came from one sample sequenced in a study of blood T cell repertoires in COVID-19 (dated by TCRdb to the early 2020s). The library came from the immunoSEQ multiplex PCR assay. TCRdb's version of the immuneACCESS table is confined to in-frame rearrangements and falls short of the full clone set. An unresolved V gene accounts for under half of the shortfall where checked; the remainder is of unknown origin. Recorded for this sample are 95,000 to 150,000 clones; 84% of them occurred a single time. The top ten clonotypes cover roughly 4% of the sample. Material: PBMCs or T cells enriched from blood (not recorded which). These receptors came from a woman under 40 who had recovered from COVID-19.

The gene calls are TRBV5-1 and TRBJ2-1; 9 bases line up with TRBD1. Germline-derived CDR1 and CDR2 are SGHRS and YFSETQ. This CDR3 has 14 residues. Germline trimming cut 5 bases from V and 7 bases from J; bases unmatched to any gene: 7. This CDR3 is CASRPGQGVNEQFF. CDR3 in DNA: TGCGCCAGCAGGCCGGGACAGGGTGTGAATGAGCAGTTCTTC.

The chain joins TRBV5-1 to TRBJ2-1; D might be TRBD2 (6 bases). This CDR3 has 15 residues. Per the germline V gene, CDR1 is SGHRS and CDR2 is YFSETQ. V was clipped by 1 base and J by 3 bases, with 11 bases between them. The CDR3 is CASSLYAGIYNEQFF. The CDR3 bases are TGCGCCAGCAGCTTGTATGCGGGAATCTACAATGAGCAGTTCTTC. Looking up the rest from reference TRBV5-1 and TRBJ2-1 gives the full variable domain: KAGVTQTPRYLIKTRGQQVTLSCSPISGHRSVSWYQQTPGQGLQFLFEYFSETQRNKGNFPGRFSGRQFSNSRSEMNVSTLELGDSALYLCASSLYAGIYNEQFFGPGTRLTVL.

The V gene is TRBV7-8, the J gene TRBJ2-7; 8 bases align to TRBD1. The CDR3 is made up of 15 amino acids. V was pared by 2 bases and J by 3 bases, with 6 bases of the junction left unmatched. Germline V CDR1 and CDR2: SGHVS, FQNEAQ. For the CDR3, the DNA is TGTGCCAGCAGCTTACGGACAGGGATTAGCTACGAGCAGTACTTC. Its translation is CASSLRTGISYEQYF.

This chain connects TRBV5-4 to TRBJ2-7; D might be TRBD2 (5 bases). Trimming removed 1 base at V and 2 bases at J, with 13 bases between. Germline assignment: CDR1 SGHNT and CDR2 YYREEE (reference sequence). The CDR3 is 15 residues long. In nucleotides, the CDR3 is TGTGCCAGCAGCTTGCTCCCGGGATCTGCCTACGAGCAGTACTTC. Its protein is CASSLLPGSAYEQYF.

A single count supports this clone. The J gene is TRBJ1-1, the V gene TRBV7-9; D possibly corresponds to TRBD1 (6 bases). Trimming stripped 5 bases from V and 1 base from J, with 14 bases between. This CDR3 has 15 residues. CDR1 is SEHNR, CDR2 FQNEAQ, per germline (reference sequence). The DNA for the CDR3 is TGTGCCAGCAGCCTCACAGGGAGGGCGAACACTGAAGCTTTCTTT. It specifies CASSLTGRANTEAFF.

This sequence joins TRBV10-3 and TRBJ2-7; 8 bases map to TRBD1. Looked up from germline, CDR1 is ENHRY and CDR2 is SYGVKD. V lost 7 bases and J lost 2; bases outside the gene matches: 10. The CDR3 is 15 amino acids. CDR3 sequence (DNA): TGTGCCATCACCCCCGGACAGGGCGCTCCCTACGAGCAGTACTTC. This translates into CAITPGQGAPYEQYF.

This chain links TRBV6-4 with TRBJ1-2; perhaps TRBD1 as D (5 bases). Germline CDR1 is MRHNA and CDR2 is SNTAGT. The CDR3 has 13 amino acids. With 10 bases removed from V and 5 bases from J, the gap between germline ends came to 17 bases. As DNA, the CDR3 is TGTGCCAACCCCCGGGGGTTCGAGTATGGCTACACCTTC. Translation: CANPRGFEYGYTF.

This clone was seen a handful of times. This chain connects TRBV6-4 to TRBJ2-2, with D tentatively TRBD2 (5 bases). The CDR3 extends over 13 amino acids. Trimming took off 4 bases at V and 4 bases at J, with 7 bases between the two ends. CDR1 and CDR2 from the germline V gene are MRHNA and SNTAGT. This CDR3 is CASSATSTGELFF. The CDR3 region has the DNA TGTGCCAGCAGTGCCACTAGCACCGGGGAGCTGTTTTTT.

J is TRBJ2-2 and V is TRBV28; tentatively, D is TRBD2 (6 bases). This CDR3 has 17 amino acids. Trimming cost V 2 bases and J 3 bases, with 16 bases left between them. Germline V gene data show CDR1 as MDHEN and CDR2 as SYDVKM. In DNA form, the CDR3 reads TGTGCCAGCAGTTTAAAGGGTGCGGGACTTCACACCGGGGAGCTGTTTTTT. It translates to CASSLKGAGLHTGELFF. Full variable domain (remainder filled in from reference TRBV28 and TRBJ2-2): DVKVTQSSRYLVKRTGEKVFLECVQDMDHENMFWYRQDPGLGLRLIYFSYDVKMKEKGDIPEGYSVSREKKERFSLILESASTNQTSMYLCASSLKGAGLHTGELFFGEGSRLTVL.